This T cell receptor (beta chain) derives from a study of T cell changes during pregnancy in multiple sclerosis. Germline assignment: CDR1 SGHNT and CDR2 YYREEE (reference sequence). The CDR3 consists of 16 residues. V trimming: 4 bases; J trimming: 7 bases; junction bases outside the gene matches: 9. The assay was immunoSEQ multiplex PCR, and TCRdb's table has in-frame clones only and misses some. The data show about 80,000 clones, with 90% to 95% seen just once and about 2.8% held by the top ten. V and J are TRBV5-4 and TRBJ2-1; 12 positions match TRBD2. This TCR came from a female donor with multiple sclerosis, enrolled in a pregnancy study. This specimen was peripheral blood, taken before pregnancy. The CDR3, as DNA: TGTGCCAGCAGCGTGGCGGGACTAGCGGGTAAGAATGAGCAGTTCTTC. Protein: CASSVAGLAGKNEQFF.